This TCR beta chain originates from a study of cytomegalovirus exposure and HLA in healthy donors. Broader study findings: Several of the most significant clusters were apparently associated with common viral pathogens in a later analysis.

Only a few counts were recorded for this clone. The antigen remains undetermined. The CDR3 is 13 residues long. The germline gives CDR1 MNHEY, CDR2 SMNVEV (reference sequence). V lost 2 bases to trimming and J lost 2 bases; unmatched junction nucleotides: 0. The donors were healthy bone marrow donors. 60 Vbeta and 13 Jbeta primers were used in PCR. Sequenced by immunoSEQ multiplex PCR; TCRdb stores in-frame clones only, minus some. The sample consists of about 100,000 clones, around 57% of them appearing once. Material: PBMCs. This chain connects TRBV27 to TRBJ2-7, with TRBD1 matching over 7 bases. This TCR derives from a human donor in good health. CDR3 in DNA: TGTGCCAGCAGTTTACAGGGGGCCTACGAGCAGTACTTC. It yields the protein CASSLQGAYEQYF.